Below, 9 T cell receptor beta chains from the same sample are listed, as sequenced in a study of Graves' ophthalmopathy and Graves' hyperthyroidism. CDR3 regions of TCR beta were amplified from RNA transcripts. The workflow started with a first-round RT-PCR run with HTBI primers and then moved on to a second-round multiplex PCR. TCRdb independently ran MiXCR on the multiplex PCR reads; one entry per CDR3 protein. Of some 1.1 million distinct CDR3 sequences listed, roughly two fifths are singletons. The sequenced sample was peripheral blood or thyroid tissue (not recorded which). These receptors all come from an adult man with Graves' hyperthyroidism.

This clonotype occurred a few times. The chain carries TRBV5-1 and TRBJ1-5; D is possibly TRBD1 (6 bases). The germline V gene has CDR1 SGHRS and CDR2 YFSETQ. V was cut by 0 bases and J by 5 bases, with 12 bases left in between. This CDR3 has 15 residues. The CDR3 DNA follows: TGCGCCAGCAGCTTGGGGGGGGGGCACGATCAGCCCCAGCATTTT. Protein: CASSLGGGHDQPQHF.

This rearrangement joins TRBV10-3 to TRBJ2-7, with 10 bases identical to TRBD1. The V gene's germline CDR1 is ENHRY and CDR2 SYGVKD. With V trimmed by 4 bases and J by 2 bases, 8 bases remained unmatched. CDR3 length: 16 residues. The CDR3 sequence: CAISARAGQGAYEQYF. CDR3 sequence (DNA): TGTGCCATCAGTGCCAGAGCTGGACAGGGGGCCTACGAGCAGTACTTC.

This clonotype showed up many times. The gene calls are TRBV20-1 and TRBJ2-5, with no clear D. Germline assignment: CDR1 DFQATT and CDR2 SNEGSKA (reference sequence). V was pared by 3 bases and J by 0 bases, with 14 bases between. CDR3 size: 15 residues. This CDR3 is CSASFQPRYQETQYF. The CDR3 DNA sequence: TGCAGTGCTAGTTTTCAGCCACGATACCAAGAGACCCAGTACTTC.

A word on this clonotype: Mismatch with germline at one junction end may stem from a read error. V and J are TRBV7-2 and TRBJ2-7, with 9 bases matching TRBD1. The germline V gene has CDR1 SGHTA and CDR2 FQGNSA. This CDR3 is 14 amino acids long. The CDR3 DNA is TGTGCCAGCAGCCCGGGACAGGGAAACTACGGGCAGTACTTC. Translation: CASSPGQGNYGQYF.

This clonotype has at least ten counts. The chain couples TRBV5-1 to TRBJ2-7; D not certain. Germline V gene sequence: CDR1 SGHRS, CDR2 YFSETQ. The V gene lost 0 bases and the J gene lost 1 base, with 11 bases spanning the gap. The CDR3 spans 15 residues. The CDR3 here is CASSLEHSPSYEQYF. The DNA for the CDR3 is TGCGCCAGCAGCTTGGAACACAGCCCTTCCTACGAGCAGTACTTC.

This clonotype showed up just a few times. The gene calls are TRBV12-3 or TRBV12-4 and TRBJ2-7, with D unclear. CDR3 size: 12 residues. The V gene lost 6 bases and the J gene lost 5 bases, with 11 bases spanning the gap. CDR3 residues: CASSPRVDEQYF. The CDR3 DNA follows: TGTGCCAGCAGCCCCCGGGTCGACGAGCAGTACTTC.

This clonotype showed up just once. V usage is TRBV11-2 and J usage is TRBJ2-6, with 9 bases aligning to TRBD1. This CDR3 comprises 16 residues. Germline CDR1 is SGHAT and CDR2 is FQNNGV. V shed 5 bases and J 1 base; nucleotides not matched to a gene: 3. In DNA form, the CDR3 reads TGTGCCAGCAGCACGGGACAGGGATCTGGGGCCAACGTCCTGACTTTC. This translates into CASSTGQGSGANVLTF.

This clonotype came up many times. The chain combines TRBV12-3 or TRBV12-4 with TRBJ2-7, with D maybe TRBD1 (5 bases). CDR3 length: 14 amino acids. V was pared by 3 bases and J by 3 bases, with 12 bases between. CDR3 amino acids: CASSFQGVGYEQYF. The CDR3 DNA is TGTGCCAGCAGTTTTCAGGGCGTGGGCTACGAGCAGTACTTC.

The chain couples TRBV5-1 to TRBJ2-5; D is possibly TRBD1 (6 bases). Trimming shortened V by 3 bases and J by 5 bases, and 14 bases separated the two germline ends. CDR3 length: 14 residues. Germline values: CDR1 SGHRS, CDR2 YFSETQ. In DNA, the CDR3 is TGCGCCAGCAGCTACCGGGACATCAAGGAGACCCAGTACTTC. It specifies CASSYRDIKETQYF.